The rows below give T cell receptor beta chains drawn from one sample of a study of radiotherapy plus CTLA-4 blockade in lung cancer. The table came from immunoSEQ multiplex PCR; TCRdb's copy has only in-frame clones and leaves some out. The table lists some 110,000 clones, about 77% of them singletons, with 5% to 5.5% in the top ten. Specimen: peripheral blood, collected from a patient treated with radiotherapy plus ipilimumab. The receptors here all came from a human donor with non-small cell lung cancer who had a partial response to radiotherapy plus ipilimumab. Each CDR3 is given with its conserved first and last residue. D genes are given only for firm matches. Not every row has a clone size; where given, it reads once, few, many or a size class.

CDR3: CASRITGGNAEAFF; DNA: TGTGCCAGCAGAATTACAGGGGGGAACGCTGAAGCTTTCTTT; D: TRBD1; size: -; V: TRBV28; J: TRBJ1-1
CDR3: CASSQLGRGDSGNTIYF; DNA: TGTGCCAGCAGCCAACTGGGAAGGGGCGACTCTGGAAACACCATATATTTT; D: -; size: -; V: TRBV4-2; J: TRBJ1-3
CDR3: CASSMGGGLGNTEAFF; DNA: TGTGCCAGTAGTATGGGAGGGGGGCTGGGGAACACTGAAGCTTTCTTT; D: -; size: -; V: TRBV19; J: TRBJ1-1
CDR3: CASGLRHLEAFF; DNA: TGTGCCAGCGGGTTGCGACACCTTGAAGCTTTCTTT; D: -; size: -; V: TRBV28; J: TRBJ1-1
CDR3: CASSIGGGLPDQPQHF; DNA: TGTGCCAGTAGTATCGGGGGGGGACTTCCGGATCAGCCCCAGCATTTT; D: -; size: -; V: TRBV19; J: TRBJ1-5
CDR3: CASSTPSSGWGDEQFF; DNA: TGCGCCAGCAGCACTCCGTCTAGCGGGTGGGGGGATGAGCAGTTCTTC; D: TRBD2; size: -; V: TRBV5-1; J: TRBJ2-1
CDR3: CASSLLTGNYNEQFF; DNA: TGTGCCAGCAGTTTATTGACAGGGAACTACAATGAGCAGTTCTTC; D: TRBD1; size: once; V: TRBV28; J: TRBJ2-1
CDR3: CATERTGGRNEQFF; DNA: TGTGCCACCGAGAGGACAGGGGGCAGGAATGAGCAGTTCTTC; D: TRBD1; size: -; V: TRBV6-5; J: TRBJ2-1
CDR3: CASSQLSSGTSTDTQYF; DNA: TGTGCCAGCAGCCAACTGTCTAGCGGTACTAGCACAGATACGCAGTATTTT; D: TRBD2; size: -; V: TRBV4-2; J: TRBJ2-3
CDR3: CASSTTSVFGELFF; DNA: TGTGCCAGCAGCACGACTAGCGTGTTCGGGGAGCTGTTTTTT; D: TRBD2; size: once; V: TRBV5-4; J: TRBJ2-2
CDR3: CASSFETGGPGELFF; DNA: TGTGCCAGCAGCTTCGAGACAGGGGGGCCCGGGGAGCTGTTTTTT; D: TRBD1; size: few; V: TRBV7-9; J: TRBJ2-2